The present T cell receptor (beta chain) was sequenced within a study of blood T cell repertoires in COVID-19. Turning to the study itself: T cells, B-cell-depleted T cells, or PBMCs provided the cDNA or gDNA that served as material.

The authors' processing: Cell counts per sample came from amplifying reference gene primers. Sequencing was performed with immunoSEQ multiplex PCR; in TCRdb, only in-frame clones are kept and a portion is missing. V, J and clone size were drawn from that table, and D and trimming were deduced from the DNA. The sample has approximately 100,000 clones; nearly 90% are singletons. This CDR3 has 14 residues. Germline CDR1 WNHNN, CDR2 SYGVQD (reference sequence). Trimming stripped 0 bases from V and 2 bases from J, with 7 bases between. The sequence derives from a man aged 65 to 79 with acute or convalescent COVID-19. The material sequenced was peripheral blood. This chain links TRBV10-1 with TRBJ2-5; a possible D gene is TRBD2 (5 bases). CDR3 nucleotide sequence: TGCGCCAGCAGTGAGTCGAGGGTTCAAGAGACCCAGTACTTC. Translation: CASSESRVQETQYF.